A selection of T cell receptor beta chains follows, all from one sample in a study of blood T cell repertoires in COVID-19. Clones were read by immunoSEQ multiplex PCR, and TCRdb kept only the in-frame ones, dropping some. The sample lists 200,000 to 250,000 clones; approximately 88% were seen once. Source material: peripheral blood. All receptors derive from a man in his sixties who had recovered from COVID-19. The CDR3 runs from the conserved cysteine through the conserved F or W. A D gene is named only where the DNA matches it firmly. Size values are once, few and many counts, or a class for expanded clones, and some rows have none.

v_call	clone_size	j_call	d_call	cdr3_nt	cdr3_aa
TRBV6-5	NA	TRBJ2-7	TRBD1	TGTGCCAGCAGTTACCCGGGACAGGGGCTCTACGAGCAGTACTTC	CASSYPGQGLYEQYF
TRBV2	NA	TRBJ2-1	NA	TGTGCCAGCAGCCCCGGGGGTTCCTACAATGAGCAGTTCTTC	CASSPGGSYNEQFF
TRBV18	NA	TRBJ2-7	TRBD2	TGTGCCAGCTCACCGGGAGGACAGGTCAATACTCTAGCGGGAGGGCCTTACGAGCAGTACTTC	CASSPGGQVNTLAGGPYEQYF
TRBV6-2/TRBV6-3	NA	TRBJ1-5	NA	TGTGCCAGCAACCCAGGGGAATTGGGCAATCAGCCCCAGCATTTT	CASNPGELGNQPQHF
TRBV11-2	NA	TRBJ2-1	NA	TGTGCCAGCAGCTTAGTCTACTACAATGAGCAGTTCTTC	CASSLVYYNEQFF
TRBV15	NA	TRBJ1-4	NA	TGTGCCACCAGCAGAGATCGGGGGACTAATGAAAAACTGTTTTTT	CATSRDRGTNEKLFF
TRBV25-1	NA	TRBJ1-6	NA	TGTGCCAGCAGCCGACTCCTGGGCGGGTCTTCACCCCTCCACTTT	CASSRLLGGSSPLHF
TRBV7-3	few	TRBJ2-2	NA	TGTGCCAGCAGCTATAACAGGGTTCCCGGGGAGCTGTTTTTT	CASSYNRVPGELFF
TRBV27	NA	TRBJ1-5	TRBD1	TGTGCCAGCAGTCCACTATCGACAGGGGCTCGGCAGCCCCAGCATTTT	CASSPLSTGARQPQHF
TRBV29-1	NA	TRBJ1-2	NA	TGCAGCGTTGAAGGCCGGGATGGCTACACCTTC	CSVEGRDGYTF
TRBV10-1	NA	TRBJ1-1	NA	TGCGCCAGCAGTGATTTACCGGGACATTGGGCTGAAGCTTTCTTT	CASSDLPGHWAEAFF
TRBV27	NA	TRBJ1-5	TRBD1	TGTGCCAGCAGTCCCCGGGACAGGGGAATTCAGCCCCAGCATTTT	CASSPRDRGIQPQHF
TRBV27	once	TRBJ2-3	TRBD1	TGTGCCAGCAGTTTACCCCCCGGGACAGATACCACAGATACGCAGTATTTT	CASSLPPGTDTTDTQYF
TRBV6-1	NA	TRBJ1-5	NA	TGTGCCAGCAGTGAACGGAGGGGATGGCAGCCCCAGCATTTT	CASSERRGWQPQHF
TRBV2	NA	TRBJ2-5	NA	TGTGCCAGCAGTGATAGGGGGGGCCGGAGTGAGACCCAGTACTTC	CASSDRGGRSETQYF
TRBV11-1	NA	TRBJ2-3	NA	TGTGCCAGCAGCTTGAAGGGGTTCAAAGATACGCAGTATTTT	CASSLKGFKDTQYF
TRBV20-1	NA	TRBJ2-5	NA	TGCAGTGCTAGGTACGCGGAGACCCAGTACTTC	CSARYAETQYF
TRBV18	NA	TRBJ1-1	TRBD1	TGTGCCAGCTCACCCGCAGGGGGAATGAACACTGAAGCTTTCTTT	CASSPAGGMNTEAFF
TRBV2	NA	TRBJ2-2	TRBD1	TGTGCCAGCAGCTCAAGGCCAGGGGGCAACACCGGGGAGCTGTTTTTT	CASSSRPGGNTGELFF
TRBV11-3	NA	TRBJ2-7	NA	TGTGCCAGCAGCTTGGGTTCGACAGGCAGCTCCTACGAGCAGTACTTC	CASSLGSTGSSYEQYF
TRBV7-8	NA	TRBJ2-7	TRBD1	TGTGCCAGCAGCTTGGACAGGGGAGACGAGCAGTACTTC	CASSLDRGDEQYF
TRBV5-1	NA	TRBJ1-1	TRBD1	TGCGCCAGCAGCTTGGGTGGACAGGGGGCGGGTACTGAAGCTTTCTTT	CASSLGGQGAGTEAFF
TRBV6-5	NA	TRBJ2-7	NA	TGTGCCAGCAGTCAGACATTGAGCTCCTACGAGCAGTACTTC	CASSQTLSSYEQYF
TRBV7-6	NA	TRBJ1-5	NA	TGTGCCAGCAGGAAATCCATGGGGGGGAGGGAGCAGCCCCAGCATTTT	CASRKSMGGREQPQHF
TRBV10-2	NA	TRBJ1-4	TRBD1	TGCGCCAGCAGTGACCCGGGACAGGGGGTTAATGAAAAACTGTTTTTT	CASSDPGQGVNEKLFF
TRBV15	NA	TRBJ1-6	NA	TGTGCCACCAGCAGAGCCGGGCAGGGCGGATCGCCCCTCCACTTT	CATSRAGQGGSPLHF
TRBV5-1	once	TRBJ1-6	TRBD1	TGCGCCAGCAGCTTGGGACAGGGGGCTAACACACCCCTCCACTTT	CASSLGQGANTPLHF
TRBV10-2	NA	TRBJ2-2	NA	TGCGCCAGCAGAGTAAACCAGGGTAACACCGGGGAGCTGTTTTTT	CASRVNQGNTGELFF
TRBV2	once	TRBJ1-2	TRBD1	TGTGCCAGCAGCAGCCAGGGGGCCTATGGCTACACCTTC	CASSSQGAYGYTF
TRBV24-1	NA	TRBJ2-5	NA	TGTGCCACCAGTGACCACTCGGACAGACAAGAGACCCAGTACTTC	CATSDHSDRQETQYF